The 19 T cell receptor beta chains listed next were all sequenced from one sample in a study of blood T cell repertoires in COVID-19. Assay used: immunoSEQ multiplex PCR; TCRdb lists only in-frame clones, some missing. The table includes some 89,000 clones, approximately 90% detected once. Material for sequencing was peripheral blood. Receptor source: a man between 60 and 75 years old with acute or convalescent COVID-19.

The rearrangement links TRBV6-6 to TRBJ1-3, with 8 nucleotides matching TRBD1. Germline CDR1 reads MNHNY; CDR2 reads SVGAGI (reference sequence). This CDR3 spans 16 amino acids. V lost 2 bases to trimming and J lost 8 bases; unmatched junction nucleotides: 11. CDR3: CASSYLGQGGMDTIYF. As DNA, the CDR3 is TGTGCCAGCAGTTACCTCGGACAGGGAGGTATGGACACCATATATTTT.

The chain has TRBV30 and TRBJ1-2; D remains unclear. With 2 bases removed from V and 3 bases from J, the gap between germline ends came to 7 bases. The CDR3 has 12 amino acids. The germline gives CDR1 GTSNPN, CDR2 SVGIG (reference sequence). CDR3 sequence (DNA): TGTGCCTGGAGTACTGGGCACTATGGCTACACCTTC. It encodes CAWSTGHYGYTF.

V is TRBV3-1 (or the pseudogene TRBV3-2) and J is TRBJ2-1; tentatively, D is TRBD2 (6 bases). Trimming left V 1 base short and J 6 bases short, with 13 bases between. CDR1 and CDR2 (germline): LGHDT, YNNKEL (reference sequence). The CDR3 consists of 15 residues. In nucleotides, the CDR3 is TGTGCCAGCAGCCAAGCTGGCGGGACCTTCAATGAGCAGTTCTTC. It encodes CASSQAGGTFNEQFF.

The rearrangement links TRBV7-9 to TRBJ1-6; TRBD1 might be the D (6 bases). The CDR3 sequence is 14 residues long. Germline-derived CDR1 and CDR2 are SEHNR and FQNEAQ (reference sequence). The ends were cut back, 7 bases at V and 8 bases at J, with 15 bases in the middle. The CDR3 is CASITGGAYSPLHF. As DNA, the CDR3 is TGTGCCAGCATTACGGGGGGCGCTTATTCACCCCTCCACTTT.

The chain carries TRBV29-1 and TRBJ1-1; D gene uncertain. V was clipped by 4 bases and J by 0 bases, with 9 bases between them. Germline V CDR1 and CDR2: SQVTM, ANQGSEA. This CDR3 has 13 residues. The CDR3 DNA is TGCAGCGTTGGTCGGGTCTTGAACACTGAAGCTTTCTTT. Its translation: CSVGRVLNTEAFF.

The chain carries TRBV18 and TRBJ1-2; 9 bases map to TRBD1. Germline V CDR1 and CDR2: KGHSH, LQKENI. CDR3 length: 14 residues. J was trimmed by 7 bases and V by 3 bases; bases with no gene match: 6. CDR3 sequence reads: CASSPGDRVGGYTF. CDR3 DNA sequence: TGTGCCAGCTCACCGGGGGACAGGGTGGGTGGCTACACCTTC. Together with reference TRBV18 and TRBJ1-2, the CDR3 gives the full variable domain: NAGVMQNPRHLVRRRGQEARLRCSPMKGHSHVYWYRQLPEEGLKFMVYLQKENIIDESGMPKERFSAEFPKEGPSILRIQQVVRGDSAAYFCASSPGDRVGGYTFGSGTRLTVV.

This sequence joins TRBV6-6 and TRBJ2-1; D possibly corresponds to TRBD1 (5 bases). CDR3 length equals 13 residues. V dropped 5 bases and J dropped 4 bases, with 9 bases sitting between them. Germline CDR1 MNHNY, CDR2 SVGAGI (reference sequence). The CDR3 here is CASSDTGYNEQFF. Here the CDR3 DNA reads TGTGCCAGCAGTGATACAGGTTACAATGAGCAGTTCTTC.

This chain links TRBV6-1 with TRBJ2-6, with D perhaps TRBD1 (6 bases). This CDR3 has 15 residues. V lost 3 bases and J 4 bases, leaving 10 bases between the germline ends. Germline V gives CDR1 MNHNS, CDR2 SASEGT. The CDR3 loop is CASSDRGTGANVLTF. CDR3 nucleotides: TGTGCCAGCAGTGACAGGGGTACGGGGGCCAACGTCCTGACTTTC.

This clone has just one count. This sequence joins TRBV19 and TRBJ1-2, with a tentative D call TRBD1 (5 bases). Germline V gene lookup returns CDR1 LNHDA and CDR2 SQIVND (reference sequence). Trimming cost V 4 bases and J 4 bases, with 16 bases left between them. The CDR3 spans 15 residues. CDR3 loop: CASSSTQTVFYGYTF. CDR3 coding DNA: TGTGCCAGTAGTAGCACACAGACAGTATTCTATGGCTACACCTTC.

The rearrangement uses TRBV11-2 and TRBJ2-1, with D tentatively TRBD2 (5 bases). Trimming took 4 bases from V and 7 from J, leaving 5 bases between them. Germline-derived CDR1 and CDR2 are SGHAT and FQNNGV. CDR3 length: 11 residues. The CDR3 sequence: CASSSGNEQFF. The CDR3 DNA reads TGTGCCAGCAGCTCGGGGAATGAGCAGTTCTTC. The full variable domain, rest sourced from reference TRBV11-2 and TRBJ2-1, is EAGVAQSPRYKIIEKRQSVAFWCNPISGHATLYWYQQILGQGPKLLIQFQNNGVVDDSQLPKDRFSAERLKGVDSTLKIQPAKLEDSAVYLCASSSGNEQFFGPGTRLTVL.

The chain links TRBV2 to TRBJ1-2, with 12 bases aligning to TRBD1. The ends lost 6 bases at V and 8 bases at J; junction bases unmatched: 7. CDR1 and CDR2 from the germline V gene are SNHLY and FYNNEI. The CDR3 sequence is 14 residues long. CDR3 loop: CASRGTGGAGGYTF. The CDR3, as DNA: TGTGCCAGCAGAGGGACAGGGGGCGCGGGAGGCTACACCTTC.

This clone has a handful of counts. The chain joins TRBV18 to TRBJ2-3; D ambiguous. V was pared by 5 bases and J by 6 bases, with 12 bases between. CDR1 KGHSH and CDR2 LQKENI come from the germline V gene. This CDR3 is 13 amino acids long. The CDR3 region has the DNA TGTGCCAGCTCAAGCCGTGTTCGGGATACGCAGTATTTT. Translation: CASSSRVRDTQYF.

CDR3 amino acids: CAWSVGSGENEQFF. The CDR3 region has the DNA TGTGCCTGGAGTGTGGGTAGCGGGGAGAATGAGCAGTTCTTC. This rearrangement joins TRBV30 to TRBJ2-1; 8 positions match TRBD2. Trimming removed 0 bases from V and 7 bases from J; junction bases left unmatched: 5. Germline lookup yields CDR1 GTSNPN and CDR2 SVGIG (reference sequence). This CDR3 spans 14 amino acids.

V is TRBV7-2 and J is TRBJ1-5; 7 bases line up with TRBD1. The V and J ends lost 1 base and 11 bases, in that order; junction bases with no gene match: 14. Germline-derived CDR1 and CDR2 are SGHTA and FQGNSA. The CDR3 consists of 16 residues. The CDR3 spells CASSLVSSGDSLTQHF. The CDR3 DNA is TGTGCCAGCAGCTTAGTTAGTTCCGGGGACAGTCTAACCCAGCATTTT.

The chain joins TRBV19 to TRBJ1-2; 7 bases match TRBD1. The CDR3 sequence is 13 residues long. Trimming removed 7 bases from V and 6 bases from J; junction bases left unmatched: 8. Germline CDR1 and CDR2: LNHDA and SQIVND (reference sequence). CDR3 sequence: CASTNRGVNGYTF. Written as DNA, the CDR3 is TGTGCCAGTACCAACAGGGGTGTGAATGGCTACACCTTC.

The V gene is TRBV5-1, the J gene TRBJ2-5, with 7 bases aligning to TRBD1. Germline lookup yields CDR1 SGHRS and CDR2 YFSETQ. V shed 4 bases, J shed 2 bases, and the junction held 5 bases outside the gene matches. The CDR3 consists of 14 residues. DNA for the CDR3: TGCGCCAGCAGCGGGGGACAGCAACAAGAGACCCAGTACTTC. This gives the protein CASSGGQQQETQYF. The whole variable domain, filled in from reference TRBV5-1 and TRBJ2-5, reads KAGVTQTPRYLIKTRGQQVTLSCSPISGHRSVSWYQQTPGQGLQFLFEYFSETQRNKGNFPGRFSGRQFSNSRSEMNVSTLELGDSALYLCASSGGQQQETQYFGPGTRLLVL.

J is TRBJ1-5 and V is TRBV11-2, with TRBD1 matching over 8 bases. V trimming: 0 bases; J trimming: 5 bases; junction bases outside the gene matches: 6. Per the germline V gene, CDR1 is SGHAT and CDR2 is FQNNGV. CDR3 length: 16 residues. Here the CDR3 DNA reads TGTGCCAGCAGCTTAGATTACGGCAGGGGGCATCAGCCCCAGCATTTT. This encodes CASSLDYGRGHQPQHF.

This clone has just one count. The CDR3 region has the DNA TGTGCCAGCAGCCAGATAGGCAATCAGCCCCAGCATTTT. Protein sequence: CASSQIGNQPQHF. J is TRBJ1-5 and V is TRBV3-1 (or the pseudogene TRBV3-2); no definite D call. Trimming stripped 3 bases from V and 2 bases from J, with 5 bases between. There are 13 residues in the CDR3. Germline V gene data show CDR1 as LGHDT and CDR2 as YNNKEL (reference sequence).

The J gene is TRBJ1-4, the V gene TRBV7-2, with no clear D. CDR1 and CDR2 (germline): SGHTA, FQGNSA. This CDR3 spans 14 amino acids. Trimming removed 6 bases from V and 8 bases from J, with 16 bases in between. CDR3 bases: TGTGCCAGCAGACCGGAGGCTACGGGGGAAAAACTGTTTTTT. Translation: CASRPEATGEKLFF. The complete variable domain, with remaining parts taken from reference TRBV7-2 and TRBJ1-4, reads GAGVSQSPSNKVTEKGKDVELRCDPISGHTALYWYRQSLGQGLEFLIYFQGNSAPDKSGLPSDRFSAERTGGSVSTLTIQRTQQEDSAVYLCASRPEATGEKLFFGSGTQLSVL.